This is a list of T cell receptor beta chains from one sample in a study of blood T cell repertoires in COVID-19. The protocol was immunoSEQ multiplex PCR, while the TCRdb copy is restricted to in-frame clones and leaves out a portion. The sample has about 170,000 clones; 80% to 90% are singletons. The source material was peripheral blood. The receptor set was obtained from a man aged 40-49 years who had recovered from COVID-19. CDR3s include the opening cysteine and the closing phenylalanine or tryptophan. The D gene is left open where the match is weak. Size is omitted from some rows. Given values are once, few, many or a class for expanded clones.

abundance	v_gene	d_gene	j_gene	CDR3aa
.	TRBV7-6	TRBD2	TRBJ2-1	CASSSTSGSPLWEQFF
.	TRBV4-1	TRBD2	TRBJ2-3	CASTNTLAGGEGTQYF
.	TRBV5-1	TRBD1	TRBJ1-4	CASSLKPGQGAEKLFF
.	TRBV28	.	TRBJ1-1	CASSPDKNTEAFF
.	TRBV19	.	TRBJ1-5	CASSIEHSLSGNQPQHF
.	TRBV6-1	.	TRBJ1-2	CASSEGLGGLYGYTF
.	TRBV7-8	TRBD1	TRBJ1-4	CASSRTGGVEKLFF
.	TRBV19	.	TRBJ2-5	CASSIRRVETQYF
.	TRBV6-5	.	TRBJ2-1	CASSYSSQGGEQFF
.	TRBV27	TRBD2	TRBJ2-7	CASSGGLAPYEQYF
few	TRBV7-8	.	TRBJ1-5	CASSLAGGGQPQHF
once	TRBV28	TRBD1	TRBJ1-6	CASSPRTGLSPLHF
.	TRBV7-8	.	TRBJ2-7	CASSRGSERALSYEQYF
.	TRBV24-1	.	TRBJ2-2	CATSDFRTGNTGELFF
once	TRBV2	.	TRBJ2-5	CASSEALGETQYF
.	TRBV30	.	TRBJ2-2	CAAIISGNTGELFF
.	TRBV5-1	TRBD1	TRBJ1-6	CASTRGGQGDGSPLHF
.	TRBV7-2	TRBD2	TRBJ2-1	CASSPTGTSKPNEQFF
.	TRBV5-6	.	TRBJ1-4	CASSPYGGDSFNEKLFF
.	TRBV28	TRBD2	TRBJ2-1	CATLAGAHNEQFF
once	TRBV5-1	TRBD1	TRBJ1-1	CASSLGQGFPEAFF
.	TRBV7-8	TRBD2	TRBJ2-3	CASSLKWRGVGDTQYF
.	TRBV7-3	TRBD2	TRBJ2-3	CASSKTGLAGTDTQYF
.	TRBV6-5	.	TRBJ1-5	CASSYLGPGNQPQHF
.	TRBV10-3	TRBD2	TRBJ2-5	CAISPGTRGTASQETQYF
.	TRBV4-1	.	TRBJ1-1	CASSQGFRIPMNTEAFF
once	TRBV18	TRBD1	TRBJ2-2	CASSPPGTGTNTGELFF
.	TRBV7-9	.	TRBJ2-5	CASSRIRQLPQETQYF
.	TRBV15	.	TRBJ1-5	CATSRVPPGVSNQPQHF
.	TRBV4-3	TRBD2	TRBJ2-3	CASSQDTQRGGRHTDTQYF
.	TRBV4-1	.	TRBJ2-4	CASSPLRGGPKEENIQYF
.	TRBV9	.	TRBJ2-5	CASSFRDGVQTQYF
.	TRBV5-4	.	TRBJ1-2	CASPLMVMVVSYTF
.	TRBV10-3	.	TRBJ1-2	CALGGPANYGYTF
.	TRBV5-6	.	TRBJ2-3	CASSLADYEDTQYF
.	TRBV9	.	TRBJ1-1	CASSTDTQTEAFF
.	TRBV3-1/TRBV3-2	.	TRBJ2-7	CASSPASHEQYF
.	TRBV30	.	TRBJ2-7	CAWSVTGVVYEQYF
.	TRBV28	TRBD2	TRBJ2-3	CASSHLRTSGRAGYTQYF
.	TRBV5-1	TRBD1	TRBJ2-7	CASSTRDRYEQYF
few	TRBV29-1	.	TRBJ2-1	CIFEGGRRNEQFF
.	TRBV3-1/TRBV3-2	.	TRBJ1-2	CASSQEPGYGYTF
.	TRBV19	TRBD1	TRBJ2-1	CASSIVGTGEQFF
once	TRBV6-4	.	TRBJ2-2	CASSAGSAGTGELFF
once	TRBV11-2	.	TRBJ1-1	CASSLDGGRGKMNTEAFF
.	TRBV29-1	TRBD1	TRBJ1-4	CSVAQGGANEKLFF
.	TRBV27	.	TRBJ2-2	CASTGEGTGELFF
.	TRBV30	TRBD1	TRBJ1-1	CAWSRDRGTEAFF
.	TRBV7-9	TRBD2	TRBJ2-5	CASRRGASGGRETQYF
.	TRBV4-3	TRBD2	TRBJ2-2	CASSLVASGLNTGELFF
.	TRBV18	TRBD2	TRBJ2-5	CASSRTSLETQYF